This T cell receptor (beta chain) was observed in a study of beta chain features in type 1 diabetes. The CDR3 contains 16 residues. Germline values: CDR1 LGHNA, CDR2 YSLEER. V was pared by 1 base and J by 6 bases, with 17 bases between. Based on CD45RO/CCR7/CD25/CD127/CD95/CD27, CD4+ regulatory, stem cell-like memory, naive and central memory cells were sorted. Isolated RNA was reverse transcribed in full, so expressed TCRB transcripts were sequenced. TCRdb's table, derived via immunoSEQ multiplex PCR, lists solely in-frame clones and lacks some. Seen here are about 130,000 clones, about a tenth observed once, and the top ten hold about 0.61%. This clone was detected a few times.

The source of this sequence is a man between 18 and 35 years old in good health. The chain recombines TRBV4-3 with TRBJ2-3; D gene uncertain. What was sequenced was central memory CD4+ T cells from blood. CDR3 nucleotide sequence: TGCGCCAGCAGCCAAGTTGATATCCTATTCTATGATACGCAGTATTTT. The encoded protein is CASSQVDILFYDTQYF.